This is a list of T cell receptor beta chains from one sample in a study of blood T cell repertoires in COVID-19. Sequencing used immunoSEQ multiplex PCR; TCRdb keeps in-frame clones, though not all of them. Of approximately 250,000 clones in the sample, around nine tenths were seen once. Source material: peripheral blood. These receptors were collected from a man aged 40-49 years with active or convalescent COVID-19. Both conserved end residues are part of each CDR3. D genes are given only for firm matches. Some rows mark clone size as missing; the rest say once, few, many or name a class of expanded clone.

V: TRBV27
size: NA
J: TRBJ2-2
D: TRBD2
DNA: TGTGCCAGCAGTCGGACTAGCGGGAGGTCTTCATTCACCGGGGAGCTGTTTTTT
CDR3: CASSRTSGRSSFTGELFF

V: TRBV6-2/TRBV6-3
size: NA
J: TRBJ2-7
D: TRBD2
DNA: TGTGCCAGCAGTTACATGCAGGACGGGACTAGCGGAGCCCACGAGCAGTACTTC
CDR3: CASSYMQDGTSGAHEQYF

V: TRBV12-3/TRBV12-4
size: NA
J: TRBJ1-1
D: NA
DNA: TGTGCCAGCACGTGGGGGGGCTCCGGTCTGGCTTTCTTT
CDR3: CASTWGGSGLAFF

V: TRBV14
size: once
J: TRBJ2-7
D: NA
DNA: TGTGCCAGCAGCCAAGAGTCAAGAGAGTACTTC
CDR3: CASSQESREYF

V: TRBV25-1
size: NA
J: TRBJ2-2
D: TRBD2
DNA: TGTGCCAGCAGTGTACTAGCGGGAGGGTTGGGCACCGGGGAGCTGTTTTTT
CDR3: CASSVLAGGLGTGELFF

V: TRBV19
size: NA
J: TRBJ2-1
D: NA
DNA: TGTGCCAGTAGCGGGAGTTCCTACAATGAGCAGTTCTTC
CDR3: CASSGSSYNEQFF

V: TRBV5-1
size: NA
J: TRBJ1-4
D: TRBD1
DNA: TGCGCCAGCAGCCCGTCCGGGACAGGGGACGAAAAACTGTTTTTT
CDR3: CASSPSGTGDEKLFF

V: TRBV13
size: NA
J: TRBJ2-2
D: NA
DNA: TGTGCCAGCAGCTTAGGCCTCGGAGGGACCGGGGAGCTGTTTTTT
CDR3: CASSLGLGGTGELFF

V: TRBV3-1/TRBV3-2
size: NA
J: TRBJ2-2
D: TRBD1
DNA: TGTGCCAGCAGCCAACCTAGGACAGGGGCCTTGTCTGGGGAGCTGTTTTTT
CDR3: CASSQPRTGALSGELFF

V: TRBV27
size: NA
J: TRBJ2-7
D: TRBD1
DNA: TGTGCCAGCAGTTTAGCACCCCTCGGACAGGGAGTATCCTACGAGCAGTACTTC
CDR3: CASSLAPLGQGVSYEQYF

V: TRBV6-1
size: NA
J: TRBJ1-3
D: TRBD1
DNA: TGTGCCAGCAGTGGCCGGGACAGGGGGCTAATATCTGGAAACACCATATATTTT
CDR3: CASSGRDRGLISGNTIYF

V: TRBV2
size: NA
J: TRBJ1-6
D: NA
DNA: TGTGCCAGCAGTGGTTGGCAGGGTAATTCACCCCTCCACTTT
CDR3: CASSGWQGNSPLHF

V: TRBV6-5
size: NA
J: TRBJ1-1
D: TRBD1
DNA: TGTGCCAGCAGTTACTGGCAGGGGGCGAATACTGAAGCTTTCTTT
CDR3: CASSYWQGANTEAFF

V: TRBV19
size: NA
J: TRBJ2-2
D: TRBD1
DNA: TGTGCCAGTAGTGAAGCGACAGGGCTGAACACCGGGGAGCTGTTTTTT
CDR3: CASSEATGLNTGELFF

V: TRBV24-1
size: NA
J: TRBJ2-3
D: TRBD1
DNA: TGTGCCACCAGTGATTTGGGGACAGGGAGTTACACGCAGTATTTT
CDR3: CATSDLGTGSYTQYF

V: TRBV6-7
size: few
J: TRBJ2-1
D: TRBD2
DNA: TGTGCCAGCAGTTACCTGGCGGGGGTCGCATACAATGAGCAGTTCTTC
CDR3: CASSYLAGVAYNEQFF

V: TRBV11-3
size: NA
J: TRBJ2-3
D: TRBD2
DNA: TGTGCCAGCAGCTTAGGAACTAGCGGAGGTAGCACAGATACGCAGTATTTT
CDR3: CASSLGTSGGSTDTQYF

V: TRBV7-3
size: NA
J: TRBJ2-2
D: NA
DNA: TGTGCCAGCAGCTTAGGGGACACGAACACCGGGGAGCTGTTTTTT
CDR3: CASSLGDTNTGELFF

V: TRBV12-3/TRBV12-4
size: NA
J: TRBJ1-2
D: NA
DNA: TGTGCCAGCAGTTTCCCAGGGGCTTATGGCTACACCTTC
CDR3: CASSFPGAYGYTF

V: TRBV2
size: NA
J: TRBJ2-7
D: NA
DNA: TGTGCCGGTCGGCGGGACAGCTCCTACGAGCAGTACTTC
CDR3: CAGRRDSSYEQYF

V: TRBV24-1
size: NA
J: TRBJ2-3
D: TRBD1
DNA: TGTGCCACCAGTGAAGGGACAGCTTCCACAGATACGCAGTATTTT
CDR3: CATSEGTASTDTQYF

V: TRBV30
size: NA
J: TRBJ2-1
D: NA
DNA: TGTGCCTGGAGTGTGTTGGGGCAACAGTTCTTC
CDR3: CAWSVLGQQFF

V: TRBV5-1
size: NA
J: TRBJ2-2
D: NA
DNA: TGCGCCAGCAGCAGAACAGGGTTTCAGGGCGGGGAGCTGTTTTTT
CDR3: CASSRTGFQGGELFF

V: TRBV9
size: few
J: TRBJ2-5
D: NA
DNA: TGTGCCAGCAGCCTTGGGCAGATGCAAGAGACCCAGTACTTC
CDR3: CASSLGQMQETQYF

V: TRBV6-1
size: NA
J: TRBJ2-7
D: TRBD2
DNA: TGTGCCAGCAGTGAAAGGCGGGAGCTGGCCGAGCAGTACTTC
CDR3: CASSERRELAEQYF

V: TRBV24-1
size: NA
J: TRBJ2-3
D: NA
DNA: TGTGCCACCAGTGATATCCAAGATACGCAGTATTTT
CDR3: CATSDIQDTQYF

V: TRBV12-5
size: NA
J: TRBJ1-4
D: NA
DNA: TGTGCTAGTGGTTTGGTAGGGGGAATGGCTGAAAAACTGTTTTTT
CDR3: CASGLVGGMAEKLFF